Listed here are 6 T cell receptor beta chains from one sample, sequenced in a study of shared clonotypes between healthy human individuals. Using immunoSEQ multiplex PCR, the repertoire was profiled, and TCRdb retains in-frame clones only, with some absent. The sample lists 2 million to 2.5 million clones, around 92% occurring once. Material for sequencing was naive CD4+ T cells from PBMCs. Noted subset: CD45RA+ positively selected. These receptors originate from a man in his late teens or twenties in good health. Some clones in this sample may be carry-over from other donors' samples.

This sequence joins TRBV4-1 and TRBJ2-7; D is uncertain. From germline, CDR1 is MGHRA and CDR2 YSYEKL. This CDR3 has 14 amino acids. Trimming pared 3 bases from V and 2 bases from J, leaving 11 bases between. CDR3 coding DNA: TGCGCCAGCAGCCAGGTGGACCGTCCCTACGAGCAGTACTTC. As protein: CASSQVDRPYEQYF.

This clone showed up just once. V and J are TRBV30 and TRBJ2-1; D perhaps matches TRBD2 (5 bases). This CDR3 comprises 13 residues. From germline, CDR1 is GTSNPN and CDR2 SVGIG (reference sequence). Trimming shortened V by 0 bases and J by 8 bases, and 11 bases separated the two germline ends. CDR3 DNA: TGTGCCTGGAGTGTACGCTTGGGAGATGAGCAGTTCTTC. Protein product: CAWSVRLGDEQFF. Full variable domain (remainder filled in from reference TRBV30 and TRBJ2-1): SQTIHQWPATLVQPVGSPLSLECTVEGTSNPNLYWYRQAAGRGLQLLFYSVGIGQISSEVPQNLSASRPQDRQFILSSKKLLLSDSGFYLCAWSVRLGDEQFFGPGTRLTVL.

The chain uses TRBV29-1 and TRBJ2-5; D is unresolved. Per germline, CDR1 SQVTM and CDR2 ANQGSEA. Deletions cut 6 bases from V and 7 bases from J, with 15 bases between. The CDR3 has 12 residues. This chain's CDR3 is CSVQPPWGTQYF. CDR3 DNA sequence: TGCAGCGTCCAGCCTCCCTGGGGGACCCAGTACTTC. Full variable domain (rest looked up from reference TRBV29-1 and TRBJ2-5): SAVISQKPSRDICQRGTSLTIQCQVDSQVTMMFWYRQQPGQSLTLIATANQGSEATYESGFVIDKFPISRPNLTFSTLTVSNMSPEDSSIYLCSVQPPWGTQYFGPGTRLLVL.

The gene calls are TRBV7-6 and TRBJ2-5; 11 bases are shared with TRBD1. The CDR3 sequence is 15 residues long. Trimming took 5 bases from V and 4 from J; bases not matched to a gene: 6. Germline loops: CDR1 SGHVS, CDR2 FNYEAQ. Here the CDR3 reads CASSQDRGRVETQYF. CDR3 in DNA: TGTGCCAGCAGCCAGGACAGGGGGCGAGTAGAGACCCAGTACTTC.

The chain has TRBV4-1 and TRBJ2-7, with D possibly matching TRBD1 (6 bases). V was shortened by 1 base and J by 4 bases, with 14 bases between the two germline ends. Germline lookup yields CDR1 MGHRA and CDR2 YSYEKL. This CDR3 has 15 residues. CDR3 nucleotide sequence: TGCGCCAGCAGCCAAGGGACAGACTCACCGTACGAGCAGTACTTC. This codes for CASSQGTDSPYEQYF.

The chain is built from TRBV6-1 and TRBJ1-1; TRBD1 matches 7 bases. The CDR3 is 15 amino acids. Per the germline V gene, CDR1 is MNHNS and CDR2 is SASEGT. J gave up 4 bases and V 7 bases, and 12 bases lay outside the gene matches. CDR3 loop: CASKSLEGGGTEAFF. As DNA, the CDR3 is TGTGCCAGCAAAAGTTTAGAAGGGGGCGGCACTGAAGCTTTCTTT.